This entry lists 20 T cell receptor beta chains sequenced from one sample in a study of beta chain features in type 1 diabetes. All of the isolated RNA was reverse transcribed, so expressed TCRB transcripts were sequenced. Method: immunoSEQ multiplex PCR; TCRdb's copy keeps in-frame clones and lacks some. The profile covers approximately 38,000 clones, with 64% appearing a single time and approximately 2% taken by the ten largest. Material for sequencing was Tregs from blood. Every receptor here comes from a woman aged 25 to 39 in good health.

The V gene is TRBV19, the J gene TRBJ1-1; D gene unclear. V lost 4 bases, J lost 5 bases, and 8 bases lay in between. Per the germline V gene, CDR1 is LNHDA and CDR2 is SQIVND (reference sequence). The CDR3 is 12 amino acids. This chain's CDR3 is CASSKAVTEAFF. Written as DNA, the CDR3 is TGTGCCAGTAGTAAGGCGGTAACTGAAGCTTTCTTT.

The chain employs TRBV4-1 and TRBJ2-1; 13 bases agree with TRBD2. Germline CDR1 and CDR2: MGHRA and YSYEKL. Trimming at V came to 1 base and at J to 8 bases, leaving 5 bases not matched to a gene. This CDR3 region has 16 residues. The CDR3 here is CASSQGLAGGWDEQFF. CDR3 DNA sequence: TGCGCCAGCAGCCAAGGACTAGCGGGAGGTTGGGATGAGCAGTTCTTC.

This chain connects TRBV11-2 to TRBJ1-5; 7 bases match TRBD1. This CDR3 contains 15 residues. CDR1 and CDR2 (germline): SGHAT, FQNNGV. Losses at the gene ends were 5 bases for V and 7 bases for J; bases not matched to a gene: 11. CDR3: CASSAADRAAQPQHF. The CDR3 region has the DNA TGTGCCAGCAGCGCCGCTGACAGGGCCGCACAGCCCCAGCATTTT.

The chain uses TRBV4-2 and TRBJ1-3, with 9 bases identical to TRBD1. The CDR3 sequence is 20 residues long. The germline CDR1 and CDR2 sequences are LGHNA and YNFKEQ. Trimming took 5 bases from V and 1 from J; bases not matched to a gene: 18. The DNA for the CDR3 is TGTGCCAGCAGCTCCGGGGACAGGGTGACCTACTCTTCTTCTGGAAACACCATATATTTT. It is translated as CASSSGDRVTYSSSGNTIYF.

This chain joins TRBV11-2 and TRBJ2-7, with TRBD2 matching over 12 bases. CDR1 is SGHAT, CDR2 FQNNGV, per germline. After removal of 5 bases from V and 0 bases from J, the junction contained 2 bases not matched to a gene. The CDR3 is 15 residues long. DNA of the CDR3: TGTGCCAGCAGCGTGACTAGCGGGAGCTCCTACGAGCAGTACTTC. It is translated as CASSVTSGSSYEQYF.

V is TRBV25-1 and J is TRBJ2-2; D not certain. The V gene lost 4 bases and the J gene lost 6 bases, with 9 bases spanning the gap. The CDR3 consists of 13 residues. Germline assignment: CDR1 MGHDK and CDR2 SYGVNS. CDR3 amino acids: CASSVDYAGELFF. The CDR3 DNA is TGTGCCAGCAGTGTAGATTATGCCGGGGAGCTGTTTTTT. The complete variable domain, with remaining parts taken from reference TRBV25-1 and TRBJ2-2, reads EADIYQTPRYLVIGTGKKITLECSQTMGHDKMYWYQQDPGMELHLIHYSYGVNSTEKGDLSSESTVSRIRTEHFPLTLESARPSHTSQYLCASSVDYAGELFFGEGSRLTVL.

CDR3 sequence: CASSSLLLATYNEQFF. CDR3 DNA: TGTGCCAGCAGTTCCCTATTACTAGCGACCTACAATGAGCAGTTCTTC. The gene calls are TRBV6-5 and TRBJ2-1; 7 nucleotides agree with TRBD2. Germline V gene data show CDR1 as MNHEY and CDR2 as SVGAGI. V trimming: 4 bases; J trimming: 2 bases; junction bases outside the gene matches: 8. CDR3 length: 16 residues.

The rearrangement uses TRBV13 and TRBJ2-4; 7 nucleotides match TRBD2. The CDR3 contains 13 residues. CDR1 and CDR2 from the germline V gene are PRHDT and FYEKMQ (reference sequence). V lost 6 bases and J lost 8; bases outside the gene matches: 7. The CDR3, as DNA: TGTGCCAGCAGGGCCCTGGCGGGGGACATTCAGTACTTC. Its protein product is CASRALAGDIQYF. The entire variable domain, with the rest obtained from reference TRBV13 and TRBJ2-4, is as follows: AAGVIQSPRHLIKEKRETATLKCYPIPRHDTVYWYQQGPGQDPQFLISFYEKMQSDKGSIPDRFSAQQFSDYHSELNMSSLELGDSALYFCASRALAGDIQYFGAGTRLSVL.

The V call is TRBV7-2, the J call TRBJ2-5; D is perhaps TRBD1 (5 bases). Germline assignment: CDR1 SGHTA and CDR2 FQGNSA. Trimming pared 5 bases from V and 4 bases from J, leaving 11 bases between. The CDR3 is made up of 13 amino acids. CDR3 nucleotides: TGTGCCAGCAGCCCAACCCAGGGAGAGACCCAGTACTTC. It codes for CASSPTQGETQYF.

The chain carries TRBV2 and TRBJ1-6; tentative D call: TRBD1 (6 bases). V was shortened by 2 bases and J by 8 bases, with 13 bases between the two germline ends. Germline CDR1 and CDR2: SNHLY and FYNNEI. There are 15 residues in the CDR3. CDR3 bases: TGTGCCAGCAGTGAAATACAGGGCGGGTATTCACCCCTCCACTTT. Its translation: CASSEIQGGYSPLHF.

This clone was seen only a few times. This chain joins TRBV29-1 and TRBJ2-1; TRBD2 matches 9 bases. The CDR3 totals 14 residues. The germline gives CDR1 SQVTM, CDR2 ANQGSEA. V lost 6 bases and J lost 5; bases outside the gene matches: 8. CDR3 residues: CSVHLAGADNEQFF. For the CDR3, the DNA is TGCAGCGTCCACTTAGCGGGAGCTGACAATGAGCAGTTCTTC.

This sequence joins TRBV10-3 and TRBJ2-1, with 7 bases fitting TRBD2. From germline, CDR1 is ENHRY and CDR2 SYGVKD. Losses at the gene ends were 2 bases for V and 10 bases for J; bases not matched to a gene: 2. This CDR3 has 12 residues. CDR3 sequence reads: CAISEGRVEQFF. The DNA for the CDR3 is TGTGCCATCAGTGAGGGGAGGGTGGAGCAGTTCTTC.

This clone was found a few times. The J gene is TRBJ2-7, the V gene TRBV28; D remains ambiguous. V was cut by 7 bases and J by 3 bases, with 7 bases left in between. CDR1 MDHEN and CDR2 SYDVKM come from the germline V gene. This CDR3 contains 11 residues. The CDR3 here is CASKQVYEQYF. The CDR3 DNA reads TGTGCCAGCAAGCAAGTCTACGAGCAGTACTTC.

The rearrangement uses TRBV5-1 and TRBJ2-3, with 7 bases lining up with TRBD2. The CDR3 extends over 17 amino acids. Germline CDR1 and CDR2: SGHRS and YFSETQ. J lost 3 bases, V lost 4 bases, and 14 bases had no gene match. This chain's CDR3 is CASSPSFSGRETDTQYF. In nucleotides, the CDR3 is TGCGCCAGCAGCCCCTCCTTTTCGGGGAGGGAGACAGATACGCAGTATTTT.

This rearrangement joins TRBV10-3 to TRBJ2-7; D is possibly TRBD1 (5 bases). In germline, CDR1 is ENHRY, CDR2 SYGVKD. Trimming pared 0 bases from V and 7 bases from J, leaving 10 bases between. The CDR3 is made up of 13 amino acids. In nucleotides, the CDR3 is TGTGCCATCAGTGAGTCCCAGGGAAGTGAGCAGTACTTC. It encodes CAISESQGSEQYF.

This chain connects TRBV29-1 to TRBJ2-7; 8 bases match TRBD2. The CDR3 is 13 residues long. Per germline, CDR1 SQVTM and CDR2 ANQGSEA. The J segment lost 3 bases and the V segment lost 6 bases, leaving 7 bases of the junction unmatched. CDR3 in DNA: TGCAGCGTGGCGACTAGCGTCGTCTACGAGCAGTACTTC. Amino acids: CSVATSVVYEQYF.

The chain has TRBV7-2 and TRBJ1-1; weak D call: TRBD1 (6 bases). The germline V gene encodes CDR1 SGHTA and CDR2 FQGNSA. The CDR3 is made up of 15 amino acids. The V and J ends lost 1 base and 4 bases respectively, with 13 bases between them. CDR3 amino acids: CASSLEGGLGTEAFF. The DNA of the CDR3 is TGTGCCAGCAGCTTAGAGGGGGGGTTGGGCACTGAAGCTTTCTTT.

This clone has more than one count but fewer than ten. The genes are TRBV7-3 and TRBJ2-1; D perhaps matches TRBD1 (6 bases). The V end lost 0 bases, the J end lost 6 bases, and 12 bases lay between the germline ends. The CDR3 runs to 15 residues. CDR1 and CDR2 (germline): SGHTA, FQGTGA. This chain's CDR3 is CASSLTGVGANEQFF. Here the CDR3 DNA reads TGTGCCAGCAGCTTAACGGGAGTGGGGGCCAATGAGCAGTTCTTC.

In its sample, this clone was seen a few times. This chain links TRBV18 with TRBJ2-1; 8 bases are a match to TRBD2. Germline CDR1 and CDR2: KGHSH and LQKENI. This CDR3 spans 13 amino acids. Trimming took 2 bases from V and 16 from J; bases not matched to a gene: 10. The CDR3 nucleotides read TGTGCCAGCTCACCAGGGTCCGGGAGGGCCCCTTTCTTC. Its protein is CASSPGSGRAPFF. Using reference TRBV18 and TRBJ2-1 for the parts outside the CDR3, the full variable domain is NAGVMQNPRHLVRRRGQEARLRCSPMKGHSHVYWYRQLPEEGLKFMVYLQKENIIDESGMPKERFSAEFPKEGPSILRIQQVVRGDSAAYFCASSPGSGRAPFFGPGTRLTVL.

The V and J genes are TRBV28 and TRBJ2-2; TRBD2 matches at 7 bases. This CDR3 has 16 amino acids. Germline values: CDR1 MDHEN, CDR2 SYDVKM. The V segment lost 6 bases and the J segment 0 bases; nucleotides outside the gene matches: 7. The CDR3 bases are TGTGCCAGCAGAAATTTCCTAGCGGCGAACACCGGGGAGCTGTTTTTT. Its protein product is CASRNFLAANTGELFF.